This T cell receptor (beta chain) was sequenced for a study of long-term antiretroviral therapy in people with HIV. The study's findings and limits: HIV repertoires had narrower CDR3 length ranges than controls. Clones that had undergone expansion before ART prevailed in the repertoire throughout all time points. Diversity rose after ART but stayed below transplant donor controls. Blood sampling spanned 2004 to 2017, possibly under older ART regimens.

A note on this clone: Its target is not known.

A v3.0 immunoSEQ assay was performed at survey level. Sequencing used immunoSEQ multiplex PCR; TCRdb keeps in-frame clones, though not all of them. The sample lists 15,000 to 25,000 clones, about nine tenths occurring once. CDR1 SGHNT and CDR2 YYREEE come from the germline V gene (reference sequence). Deletions cut 4 bases from V and 7 bases from J, with 15 bases between. CDR3 size: 15 residues. This sequence was found in a young woman with HIV. The specimen was unsorted PBMCs, collected 4.2 to 4.5 years before starting antiretroviral therapy. The V call is TRBV5-4, the J call TRBJ1-6, with D perhaps TRBD1 (6 bases). The CDR3 spells CASSMDSSSNSPLHF. The CDR3 DNA reads as TGTGCCAGCAGCATGGACAGCTCTTCCAATTCACCCCTCCACTTT.